The 23 T cell receptor beta chains given below trace back to one sample, sequenced in a study of blood T cell repertoires in COVID-19. The protocol was immunoSEQ multiplex PCR, while the TCRdb copy is restricted to in-frame clones and leaves out a portion. The sample has fewer than 350,000 clones; 85% are singletons. Sequenced: peripheral blood. The receptor source for this set is a human donor in a cohort sampled during active COVID-19.

The chain employs TRBV19 and TRBJ1-1, with D hard to call. CDR3 length: 14 amino acids. Per germline, CDR1 LNHDA and CDR2 SQIVND (reference sequence). The CDR3 DNA reads as TGTGCTACTAAGTGGAGGGCTCGGAACACTGAAGCTTTCTTT. It is translated as CATKWRARNTEAFF.

This clone is a singleton in its sample. The chain combines TRBV6-5 with TRBJ1-1, with D uncertain. The CDR3 consists of 13 residues. The V end was cut by 6 bases, the J end by 5 bases, with 13 bases between. Germline V CDR1 and CDR2: MNHEY, SVGAGI. The CDR3 loop is CASRAAPGTEAFF. The DNA of the CDR3 is TGTGCCAGCAGGGCGGCGCCTGGGACTGAAGCTTTCTTT.

This sequence joins TRBV9 and TRBJ2-7; possible D gene TRBD1, 5 bases. Germline V lookup: CDR1 SGDLS, CDR2 YYNGEE. Between the trimmed V and J ends, which lost 7 bases and 0 bases, there was a span of 14 bases. This CDR3 spans 14 amino acids. The CDR3 loop is CASGATAISYEQYF. The CDR3 coding sequence is TGTGCCAGCGGGGCGACCGCTATCTCCTACGAGCAGTACTTC.

The chain couples TRBV9 to TRBJ1-3; D perhaps matches TRBD1 (5 bases). The ends were cut back, 0 bases at V and 3 bases at J, with 13 bases in the middle. This CDR3 region has 16 residues. The germline gives CDR1 SGDLS, CDR2 YYNGEE. The CDR3 is CASSVVGQGGGNTIYF. The DNA of the CDR3 is TGTGCCAGCAGCGTAGTAGGGCAGGGAGGTGGAAACACCATATATTTT.

The CDR3 here is CASRLGPPTGGSYEQYF. CDR3 nucleotides: TGTGCCAGCAGATTAGGACCACCGACGGGGGGCTCCTACGAGCAGTACTTC. This chain uses TRBV5-6 with TRBJ2-7; 7 bases map to TRBD2. Germline CDR1 reads SGHDT; CDR2 reads YYEEEE. V dropped 5 bases and J dropped 0; count of bases not matched to a gene: 14. The CDR3 is made up of 17 amino acids.

This chain connects TRBV30 to TRBJ1-2; D remains unclear. The CDR3 length is 13 residues. Trimming shortened V by 2 bases and J by 0 bases, and 7 bases separated the two germline ends. The germline V gene has CDR1 GTSNPN and CDR2 SVGIG (reference sequence). The CDR3 sequence: CAWSLRSNYGYTF. The CDR3 nucleotides read TGTGCCTGGAGTCTGAGGTCTAACTATGGCTACACCTTC.

The count of this clone is one. CDR3 sequence (DNA): TGTGCCACCAGTGAATACGACAGGGGGCGCGTAGATACGCAGTATTTT. It encodes CATSEYDRGRVDTQYF. The rearrangement uses TRBV24-1 and TRBJ2-3; 10 bases map to TRBD1. The ends lost 4 bases at V and 5 bases at J; junction bases unmatched: 8. This CDR3 has 16 residues. The germline CDR1 and CDR2 sequences are KGHDR and SFDVKD.

The genes are TRBV7-3 and TRBJ1-1; TRBD1 might be the D (5 bases). Germline CDR1 SGHTA, CDR2 FQGTGA. V was trimmed by 0 bases and J by 11 bases, leaving 13 bases between them. The CDR3 is 13 residues long. The CDR3 region has the DNA TGTGCCAGCAGCTTAACAATGGGGGAGGGGGCTTTCTTT. It yields the protein CASSLTMGEGAFF.

This chain uses TRBV7-3 with TRBJ2-3; a possible D gene is TRBD2 (5 bases). The CDR3 loop spans 13 amino acids. V was trimmed by 3 bases and J by 4 bases, leaving 8 bases between them. CDR1 SGHTA and CDR2 FQGTGA come from the germline V gene. The CDR3 sequence is CASSFSEADTQYF. The CDR3 DNA follows: TGTGCCAGCAGCTTTTCGGAGGCAGATACGCAGTATTTT.

The chain is built from TRBV2 and TRBJ1-2; D possibly corresponds to TRBD1 (6 bases). Deletions cut 7 bases from V and 2 bases from J, with 8 bases between. CDR1 SNHLY and CDR2 FYNNEI come from the germline V gene. The CDR3 runs 12 residues. The CDR3 coding sequence is TGTGCCAGCAACAGGGTCAACTATGGCTACACCTTC. It yields the protein CASNRVNYGYTF.

The chain joins TRBV30 to TRBJ2-7, with D possibly TRBD1 on 5 matching bases. Germline lookup yields CDR1 GTSNPN and CDR2 SVGIG (reference sequence). CDR3 length: 13 amino acids. V gave up 3 bases and J gave up 0 bases, with 9 bases separating them. The CDR3 DNA follows: TGTGCCTGGAGGTGGGGCAGCTCCTACGAGCAGTACTTC. It is translated as CAWRWGSSYEQYF.

The rearrangement joins TRBV3-1 (or the pseudogene TRBV3-2) to TRBJ1-4; D not resolved. V was pared by 4 bases and J by 0 bases, with 9 bases between. This CDR3 has 15 amino acids. CDR1 and CDR2 from the germline V gene are LGHDT and YNNKEL (reference sequence). The CDR3 DNA follows: TGTGCCAGCAGCCCCGACTCAGCAACTAATGAAAAACTGTTTTTT. Translating gives CASSPDSATNEKLFF.

The V gene is TRBV19, the J gene TRBJ1-1; D remains ambiguous. The germline V gene encodes CDR1 LNHDA and CDR2 SQIVND (reference sequence). This CDR3 has 13 residues. V lost 3 bases, J lost 2 bases, and 7 bases lay in between. Here the CDR3 DNA reads TGTGCCAGTAGTATTTCCAGTAACACTGAAGCTTTCTTT. It encodes CASSISSNTEAFF.

This clone was found many times. The rearrangement joins TRBV18 to TRBJ2-1; 7 bases are shared with TRBD1. The V segment lost 5 bases and the J segment 12 bases; nucleotides outside the gene matches: 13. Per the germline V gene, CDR1 is KGHSH and CDR2 is LQKENI. The CDR3 has 14 residues. CDR3 nucleotide sequence: TGTGCCAGCTCAACGGGACAGATAAAACAAGGGCAGTTCTTC. Amino acids: CASSTGQIKQGQFF.

The rearrangement uses TRBV4-1 and TRBJ1-5; D may be TRBD1 (5 bases). CDR1 is MGHRA and CDR2 is YSYEKL in the germline V gene. Trimming pared 4 bases from V and 2 bases from J, leaving 9 bases between. CDR3 size: 14 residues. This chain's CDR3 is CASSLWGGNQPQHF. For the CDR3, the DNA is TGCGCCAGCAGCCTTTGGGGGGGCAATCAGCCCCAGCATTTT.

The chain employs TRBV9 and TRBJ2-7, with TRBD2 identical over 8 bases. V gave up 3 bases and J gave up 6 bases; unmatched junction bases: 11. The CDR3 loop spans 15 amino acids. In germline, CDR1 is SGDLS, CDR2 YYNGEE. The CDR3 spells CASSGVGGAFSEQYF. The CDR3 DNA sequence: TGTGCCAGCAGCGGCGTCGGGGGGGCGTTTTCCGAGCAGTACTTC.

In its sample, this clone was seen many times. V and J are TRBV5-4 and TRBJ2-3; 14 bases line up with TRBD2. This CDR3 has 17 residues. Trimming took 4 bases from V and 2 from J; bases not matched to a gene: 6. Germline V gene lookup returns CDR1 SGHNT and CDR2 YYREEE (reference sequence). DNA for the CDR3: TGTGCCAGCAGCATTGGGACTAGCGGGGGCCCCACAGATACGCAGTATTTT. Translation gives CASSIGTSGGPTDTQYF.

The chain is built from TRBV11-2 and TRBJ2-7; 11 nucleotides align to TRBD1. The CDR3 is 14 residues long. With 1 base clipped from V and 6 bases from J, the junction kept 2 bases outside the gene matches. From germline, CDR1 is SGHAT and CDR2 FQNNGV. CDR3 residues: CASSLVGTGGEQYF. CDR3 DNA: TGTGCCAGCAGCTTAGTCGGGACAGGGGGCGAGCAGTACTTC.

The V gene is TRBV30, the J gene TRBJ2-3; D gene uncertain. Trimming took off 0 bases at V and 5 bases at J, with 9 bases between the two ends. Germline values: CDR1 GTSNPN, CDR2 SVGIG (reference sequence). CDR3 length equals 13 residues. CDR3 loop: CAWSVYSGDTQYF. CDR3 in DNA: TGTGCCTGGAGTGTATATTCCGGAGATACGCAGTATTTT.

This clone was seen a few times. The chain links TRBV3-1 (or the pseudogene TRBV3-2) to TRBJ1-6; TRBD1 is a possible D gene (6 bases). From germline, CDR1 is LGHDT and CDR2 YNNKEL (reference sequence). V was cut by 6 bases and J by 7 bases, with 10 bases left in between. The CDR3 has 13 residues. The CDR3 is CASSPGANSPLHF. DNA of the CDR3: TGTGCCAGCAGTCCAGGGGCGAATTCACCCCTCCACTTT.

The V call is TRBV6-5, the J call TRBJ1-5; 7 positions match TRBD1. V shed 6 bases and J 0 bases; nucleotides not matched to a gene: 5. In germline, CDR1 is MNHEY, CDR2 SVGAGI. The CDR3 length is 15 residues. The CDR3 region is CASRGQFLSNQPQHF. The CDR3, as DNA: TGTGCCAGCAGGGGACAGTTCCTTAGCAATCAGCCCCAGCATTTT.

The rearrangement links TRBV27 to TRBJ2-7; 8 bases are a match to TRBD1. Per the germline V gene, CDR1 is MNHEY and CDR2 is SMNVEV (reference sequence). The J segment lost 0 bases and the V segment lost 6 bases, leaving 7 bases of the junction unmatched. The CDR3 spans 15 residues. The CDR3 DNA reads as TGTGCCAGCAGCCCTCAGGGGGCAAACTCCTACGAGCAGTACTTC. This codes for CASSPQGANSYEQYF.

This chain uses TRBV6-5 with TRBJ2-7, with a possible D match to TRBD2 (6 bases). Germline V gene sequence: CDR1 MNHEY, CDR2 SVGAGI. The CDR3 is made up of 13 amino acids. The V end lost 10 bases, the J end lost 6 bases, and 19 bases lay between the germline ends. The CDR3 reads CATEDTTSREQYF. For the CDR3, the DNA is TGTGCCACCGAAGATACGACTAGTCGCGAGCAGTACTTC.